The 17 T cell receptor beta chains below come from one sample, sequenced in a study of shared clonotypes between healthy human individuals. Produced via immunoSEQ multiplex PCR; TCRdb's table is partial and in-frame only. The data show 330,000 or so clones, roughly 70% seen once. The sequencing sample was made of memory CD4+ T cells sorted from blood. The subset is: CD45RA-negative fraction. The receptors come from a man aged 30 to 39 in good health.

CDR3 sequence (DNA): TGTGCCAGCAGCTCTTACAGGGGGCCGGGAACTGAAGCTTTCTTT. This sequence encodes CASSSYRGPGTEAFF. The chain recombines TRBV13 with TRBJ1-1, with 9 bases that match TRBD1. J gave up 5 bases and V 4 bases, and 8 bases lay outside the gene matches. CDR3 size: 15 residues. Germline CDR1 is PRHDT and CDR2 is FYEKMQ (reference sequence).

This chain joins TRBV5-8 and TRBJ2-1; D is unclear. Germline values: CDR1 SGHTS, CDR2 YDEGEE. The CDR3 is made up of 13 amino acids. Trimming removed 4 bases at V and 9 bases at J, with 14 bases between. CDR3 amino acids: CASSPTLAGEQFF. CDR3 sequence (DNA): TGTGCCAGCAGCCCAACTCTCGCCGGTGAGCAGTTCTTC.

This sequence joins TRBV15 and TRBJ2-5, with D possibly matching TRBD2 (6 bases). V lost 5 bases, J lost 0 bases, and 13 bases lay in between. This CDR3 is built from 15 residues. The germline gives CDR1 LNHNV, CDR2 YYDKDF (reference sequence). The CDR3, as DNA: TGTGCCACCAGCTCACCTCGGGGGAACCAAGAGACCCAGTACTTC. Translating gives CATSSPRGNQETQYF.

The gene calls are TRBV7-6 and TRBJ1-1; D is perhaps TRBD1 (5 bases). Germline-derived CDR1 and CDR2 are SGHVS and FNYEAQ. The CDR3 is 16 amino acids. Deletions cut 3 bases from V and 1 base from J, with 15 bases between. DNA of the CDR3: TGTGCCAGCAGCTTGGGAAGAGTTACAGGGAACACTGAAGCTTTCTTT. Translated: CASSLGRVTGNTEAFF.

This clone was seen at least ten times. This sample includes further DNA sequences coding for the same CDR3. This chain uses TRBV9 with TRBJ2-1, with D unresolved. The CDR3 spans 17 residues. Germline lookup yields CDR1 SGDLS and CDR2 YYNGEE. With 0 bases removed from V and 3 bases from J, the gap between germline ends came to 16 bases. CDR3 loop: CASSVDPPSGIYNEQFF. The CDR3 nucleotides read TGTGCCAGCAGCGTAGACCCCCCTAGTGGTATCTACAATGAGCAGTTCTTC.

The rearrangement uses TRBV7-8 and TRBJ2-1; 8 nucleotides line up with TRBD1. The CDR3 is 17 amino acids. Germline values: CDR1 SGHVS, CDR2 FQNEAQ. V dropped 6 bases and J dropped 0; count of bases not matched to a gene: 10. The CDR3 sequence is CASRNPTGTGSYNEQFF. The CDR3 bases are TGTGCCAGCAGAAATCCCACCGGGACAGGCTCCTACAATGAGCAGTTCTTC.

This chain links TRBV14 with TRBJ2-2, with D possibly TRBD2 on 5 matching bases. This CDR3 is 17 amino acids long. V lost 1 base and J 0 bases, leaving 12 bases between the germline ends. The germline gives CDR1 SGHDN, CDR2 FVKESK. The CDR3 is CASSQAIGLSNTGELFF. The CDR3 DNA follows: TGTGCCAGCAGCCAAGCGATCGGACTGTCGAACACCGGGGAGCTGTTTTTT.

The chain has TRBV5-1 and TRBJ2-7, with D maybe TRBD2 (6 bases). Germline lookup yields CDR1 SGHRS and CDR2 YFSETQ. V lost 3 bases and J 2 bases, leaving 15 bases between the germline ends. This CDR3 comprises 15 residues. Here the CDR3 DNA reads TGCGCCAGCAGCTCGGGAGTAGCGGAAACCTACGAGCAGTACTTC. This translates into CASSSGVAETYEQYF.

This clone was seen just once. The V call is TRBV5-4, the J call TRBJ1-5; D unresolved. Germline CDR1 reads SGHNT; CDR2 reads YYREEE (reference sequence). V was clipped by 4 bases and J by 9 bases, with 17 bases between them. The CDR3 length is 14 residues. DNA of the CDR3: TGTGCCAGCAGCCCATTGACACACTCTGGGCCCCAGCATTTT. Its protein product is CASSPLTHSGPQHF.

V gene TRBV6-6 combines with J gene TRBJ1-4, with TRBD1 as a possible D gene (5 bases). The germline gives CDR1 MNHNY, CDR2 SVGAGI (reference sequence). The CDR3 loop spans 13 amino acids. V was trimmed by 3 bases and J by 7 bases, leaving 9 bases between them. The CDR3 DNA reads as TGTGCCAGCAGTTATGGGGGTAGTGAAAAACTGTTTTTT. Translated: CASSYGGSEKLFF.

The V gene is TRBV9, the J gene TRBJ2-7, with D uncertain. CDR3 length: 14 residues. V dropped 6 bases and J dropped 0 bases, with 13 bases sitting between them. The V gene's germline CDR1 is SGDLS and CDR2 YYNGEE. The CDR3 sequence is CASTPGVGSYEQYF. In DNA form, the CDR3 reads TGTGCCAGCACCCCAGGAGTAGGCTCCTACGAGCAGTACTTC.

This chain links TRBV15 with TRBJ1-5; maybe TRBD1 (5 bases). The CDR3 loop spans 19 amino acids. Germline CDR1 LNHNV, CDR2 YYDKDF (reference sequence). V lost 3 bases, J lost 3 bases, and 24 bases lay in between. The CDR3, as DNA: TGTGCCACCAGCAGTGCCGGTGGGGGAGGTCCCTTAGTCAATCAGCCCCAGCATTTT. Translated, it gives CATSSAGGGGPLVNQPQHF.

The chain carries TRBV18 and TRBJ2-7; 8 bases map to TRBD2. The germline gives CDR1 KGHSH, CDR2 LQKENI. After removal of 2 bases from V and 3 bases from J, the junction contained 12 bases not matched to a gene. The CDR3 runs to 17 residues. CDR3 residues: CASSPSGGPSGDYEQYF. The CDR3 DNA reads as TGTGCCAGCTCACCATCGGGGGGGCCTAGCGGAGACTACGAGCAGTACTTC.

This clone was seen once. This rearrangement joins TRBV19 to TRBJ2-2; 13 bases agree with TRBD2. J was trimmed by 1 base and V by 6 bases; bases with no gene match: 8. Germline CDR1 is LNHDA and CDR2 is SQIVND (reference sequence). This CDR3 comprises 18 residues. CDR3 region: CASRQRTSGSLNTGELFF. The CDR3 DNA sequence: TGTGCCAGTAGACAGCGGACTAGCGGGAGTTTGAACACCGGGGAGCTGTTTTTT.

The CDR3 DNA is TGCAGCGTTGATGGGGTGCTAGCGGGAGAGGGCGAGCAGTACTTC. This encodes CSVDGVLAGEGEQYF. The V gene is TRBV29-1, the J gene TRBJ2-7, with TRBD2 matching over 10 bases. CDR3 length: 15 amino acids. In germline, CDR1 is SQVTM, CDR2 ANQGSEA. Losses at the gene ends were 3 bases for V and 6 bases for J; bases not matched to a gene: 11.

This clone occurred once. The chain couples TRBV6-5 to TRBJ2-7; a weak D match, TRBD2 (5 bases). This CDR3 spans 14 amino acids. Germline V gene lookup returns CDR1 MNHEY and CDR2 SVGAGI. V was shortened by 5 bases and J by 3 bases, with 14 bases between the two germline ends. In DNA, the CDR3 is TGTGCCAGCAGTGGGGAGACCCGAGGCTACGAGCAGTACTTC. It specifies CASSGETRGYEQYF.

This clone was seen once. CDR3 sequence: CASRRLAGSETQYF. The CDR3 nucleotides are TGTGCCAGCAGGAGACTAGCGGGGTCAGAGACCCAGTACTTC. The chain joins TRBV6-1 to TRBJ2-5; TRBD2 matches at 11 bases. From germline, CDR1 is MNHNS and CDR2 SASEGT. V was pared by 6 bases and J by 4 bases, with 4 bases of the junction left unmatched. The CDR3 totals 14 residues.